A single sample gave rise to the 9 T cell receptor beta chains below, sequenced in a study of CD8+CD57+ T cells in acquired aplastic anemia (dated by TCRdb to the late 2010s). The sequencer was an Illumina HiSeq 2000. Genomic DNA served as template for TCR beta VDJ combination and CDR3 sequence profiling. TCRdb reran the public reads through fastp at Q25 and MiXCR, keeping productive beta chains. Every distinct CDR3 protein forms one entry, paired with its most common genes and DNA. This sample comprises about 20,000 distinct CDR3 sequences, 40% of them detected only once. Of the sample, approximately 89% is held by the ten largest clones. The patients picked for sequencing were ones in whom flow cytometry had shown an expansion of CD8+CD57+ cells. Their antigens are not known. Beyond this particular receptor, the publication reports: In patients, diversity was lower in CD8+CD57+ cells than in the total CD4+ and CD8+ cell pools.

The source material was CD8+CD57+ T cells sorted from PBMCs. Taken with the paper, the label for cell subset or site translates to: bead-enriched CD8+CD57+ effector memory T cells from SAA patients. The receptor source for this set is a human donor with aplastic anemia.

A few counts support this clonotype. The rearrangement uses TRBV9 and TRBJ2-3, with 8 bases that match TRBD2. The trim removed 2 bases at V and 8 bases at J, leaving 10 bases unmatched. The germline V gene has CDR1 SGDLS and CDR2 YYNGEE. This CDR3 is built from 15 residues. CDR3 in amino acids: CASSVTFGLASTQYF. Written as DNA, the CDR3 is TGTGCCAGCAGCGTCACTTTCGGACTAGCTAGTACGCAGTATTTT.

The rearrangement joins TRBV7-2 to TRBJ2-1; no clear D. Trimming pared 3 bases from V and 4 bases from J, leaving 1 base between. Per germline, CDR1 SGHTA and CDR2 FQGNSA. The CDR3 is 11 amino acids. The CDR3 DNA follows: TGTGCCAGCAGCTTTTACAATGAGCAGTTCTTC. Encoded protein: CASSFYNEQFF.

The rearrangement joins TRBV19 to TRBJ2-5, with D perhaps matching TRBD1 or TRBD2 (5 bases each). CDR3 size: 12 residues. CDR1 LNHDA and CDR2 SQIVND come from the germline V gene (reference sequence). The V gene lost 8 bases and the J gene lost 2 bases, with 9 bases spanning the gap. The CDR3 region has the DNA TGTGCCAGTCAGGGACCACAAGAGACCCAGTACTTC. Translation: CASQGPQETQYF.

This CDR3 is CASSPPGRETQYF. DNA of the CDR3: TGTGCCAGCAGCCCCCCCGGGAGAGAGACCCAGTACTTC. The genes are TRBV7-9 and TRBJ2-5; D might be TRBD2 (6 bases). The CDR3 runs 13 residues. Germline assignment: CDR1 SEHNR and CDR2 FQNEAQ (reference sequence). The V end was cut by 5 bases, the J end by 4 bases, with 11 bases between.

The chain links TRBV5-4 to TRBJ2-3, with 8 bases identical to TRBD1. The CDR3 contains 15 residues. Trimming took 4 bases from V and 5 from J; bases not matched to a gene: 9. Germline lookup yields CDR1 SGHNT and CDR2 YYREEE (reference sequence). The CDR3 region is CASSLGQGEVDTQYF. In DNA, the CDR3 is TGTGCCAGCAGCCTTGGACAGGGAGAAGTAGATACGCAGTATTTT.

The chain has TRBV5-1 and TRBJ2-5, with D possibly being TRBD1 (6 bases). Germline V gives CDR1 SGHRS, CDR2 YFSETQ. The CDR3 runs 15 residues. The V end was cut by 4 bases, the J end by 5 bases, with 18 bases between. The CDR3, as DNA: TGCGCCAGCAGCCTCGTTGGGGGCCTGGAGGAGACCCAGTACTTC. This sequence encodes CASSLVGGLEETQYF.

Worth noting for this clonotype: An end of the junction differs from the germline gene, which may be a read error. This CDR3 is CASGETSGSTDTQYF. DNA of the CDR3: TGTGCCAGCGGTGAGACTAGCGGGAGCACAGATACGCAGTATTTT. The rearrangement links TRBV6-4 to TRBJ2-3, with 10 bases aligning to TRBD2. Germline V gene sequence: CDR1 MRHNA, CDR2 SNTAGT. This CDR3 spans 15 amino acids.

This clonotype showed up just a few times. Here the CDR3 reads CATSAEGLEDTQYF. CDR3 coding DNA: TGTGCCACCAGTGCAGAGGGGCTAGAGGATACGCAGTATTTT. The chain uses TRBV24-1 and TRBJ2-3; possibly TRBD1 or TRBD2 for D (5 bases each). The germline V gene encodes CDR1 KGHDR and CDR2 SFDVKD. This CDR3 is 14 amino acids long. The germline V and J ends were trimmed by 5 bases and 6 bases, with 14 bases remaining between them.

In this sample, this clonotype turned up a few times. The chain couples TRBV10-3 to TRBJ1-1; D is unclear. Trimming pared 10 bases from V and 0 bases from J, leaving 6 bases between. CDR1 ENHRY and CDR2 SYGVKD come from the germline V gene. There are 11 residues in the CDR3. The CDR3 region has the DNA TGTGCCACGACTCTGAACACTGAAGCTTTCTTT. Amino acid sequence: CATTLNTEAFF.